A single sample gave rise to the 19 T cell receptor beta chains below, sequenced in a study of shared clonotypes between healthy human individuals. Sequenced by immunoSEQ multiplex PCR; TCRdb stores in-frame clones only, minus some. This table holds about 230,000 clones, 60% to 80% found once. Material for sequencing was memory CD4+ T cells sorted from blood. Described subset: CD45RA-negative fraction. The source is a young man in good health.

The chain is built from TRBV6-1 and TRBJ1-5; D is uncertain. Trimming took 2 bases from V and 5 from J, leaving 7 bases between them. Germline V CDR1 and CDR2: MNHNS, SASEGT. This CDR3 is 13 amino acids long. The CDR3 nucleotides are TGTGCCAGCAGTGAACAAAGGGATCAGCCCCAGCATTTT. Encoded protein: CASSEQRDQPQHF.

The chain links TRBV19 to TRBJ2-2; D is ambiguous. V was cut by 1 base and J by 1 base, with 4 bases left in between. Germline values: CDR1 LNHDA, CDR2 SQIVND (reference sequence). CDR3 length: 14 amino acids. The CDR3 loop is CASSIGKNTGELFF. CDR3 in DNA: TGTGCCAGTAGTATAGGGAAGAACACCGGGGAGCTGTTTTTT.

This chain links TRBV7-9 with TRBJ2-2; TRBD2 matches at 8 bases. Per the germline V gene, CDR1 is SEHNR and CDR2 is FQNEAQ (reference sequence). After removal of 5 bases from V and 5 bases from J, the junction contained 16 bases not matched to a gene. The CDR3 runs 18 residues. Here the CDR3 DNA reads TGTGCCAGCAGCCTACCCCCCAGGGTAGCGGGAAGTACCGGGGAGCTGTTTTTT. It encodes CASSLPPRVAGSTGELFF.

This clone was picked up a small number of times. This chain links TRBV2 with TRBJ1-1, with D possibly matching TRBD1 (6 bases). Germline lookup yields CDR1 SNHLY and CDR2 FYNNEI. This CDR3 has 16 amino acids. V lost 9 bases to trimming and J lost 10 bases, with 30 bases between them. The DNA of the CDR3 is TGTGCCAGTGAGACAGGCGAGACGACAGGCGCGAGACTAGCTTTCTTT. Translated: CASETGETTGARLAFF.

The sample holds one count of this clone. V and J are TRBV7-9 and TRBJ2-5, with no clear D. Germline V gene lookup returns CDR1 SEHNR and CDR2 FQNEAQ (reference sequence). This CDR3 contains 13 residues. V dropped 1 base and J dropped 4 bases, with 7 bases sitting between them. This chain's CDR3 is CASSLVTSETQYF. As DNA, the CDR3 is TGTGCCAGCAGCTTAGTGACGTCAGAGACCCAGTACTTC.

The chain couples TRBV5-5 to TRBJ2-2; the D is unclear. Trimming pared 6 bases from V and 4 bases from J, leaving 7 bases between. Germline V gene lookup returns CDR1 SGHKS and CDR2 YYEKEE (reference sequence). The CDR3 has 12 amino acids. The DNA for the CDR3 is TGTGCCAGCAACTCTCTCACCGGGGAGCTGTTTTTT. Protein: CASNSLTGELFF.

The rearrangement links TRBV7-2 to TRBJ2-7; D not certain. CDR1 SGHTA and CDR2 FQGNSA come from the germline V gene. The CDR3 runs to 13 residues. The V end was cut by 2 bases, the J end by 4 bases, with 9 bases between. Here the CDR3 reads CASSLTPEYEQYF. CDR3 nucleotides: TGTGCCAGCAGCTTAACCCCAGAGTACGAGCAGTACTTC.

Written as DNA, the CDR3 is TGTGCCAGCAGTGGTACAGGGAGGGTGCGACAAGAGACCCAGTACTTC. This gives the protein CASSGTGRVRQETQYF. This chain connects TRBV2 to TRBJ2-5, with a possible D match to TRBD2 (7 bases). The CDR3 is 16 amino acids. Germline V gives CDR1 SNHLY, CDR2 FYNNEI. V was cut by 4 bases and J by 2 bases, with 17 bases left in between.

The chain uses TRBV30 and TRBJ2-1; possibly TRBD2 for D (6 bases). The length of the CDR3 is 14 residues. The germline V and J ends were trimmed by 2 bases and 9 bases, with 17 bases remaining between them. In germline, CDR1 is GTSNPN, CDR2 SVGIG (reference sequence). CDR3 sequence reads: CAWSPGGAPREQFF. As DNA, the CDR3 is TGTGCCTGGAGTCCGGGCGGGGCCCCCCGTGAGCAGTTCTTC.

This clone was seen only once. This chain uses TRBV7-8 with TRBJ1-5; D is uncertain. Trimming removed 5 bases from V and 0 bases from J, with 11 bases in between. The germline V gene encodes CDR1 SGHVS and CDR2 FQNEAQ. CDR3 length: 15 amino acids. The CDR3 sequence: CASSVDGNSNQPQHF. For the CDR3, the DNA is TGTGCCAGCAGCGTGGACGGAAATAGCAATCAGCCCCAGCATTTT.

V usage is TRBV19 and J usage is TRBJ1-3; TRBD1 matches 10 bases. V lost 9 bases and J lost 0; bases outside the gene matches: 11. Germline CDR1 reads LNHDA; CDR2 reads SQIVND (reference sequence). This CDR3 spans 17 amino acids. The CDR3: CASRQTGTGDSGNTIYF. DNA of the CDR3: TGTGCCAGCCGACAAACCGGGACAGGGGACTCTGGAAACACCATATATTTT.

The chain is built from TRBV21-1 and TRBJ1-1; TRBD1 is taken as the D call from the table, unchecked against the DNA. TRBV21-1 is listed as a pseudogene. This CDR3 is 19 amino acids long. The CDR3 sequence: CASSKCQGWVAIVNTEAFF. The CDR3 coding sequence is TGTGCCAGCAGCAAATGTCAGGGATGGGTTGCGATTGTGAACACTGAAGCTTTCTTT.

This clone was found a few times. J is TRBJ1-5 and V is TRBV6-5; a weak D match, TRBD1 (5 bases). V gave up 6 bases and J gave up 6 bases, with 18 bases separating them. Looked up from germline, CDR1 is MNHEY and CDR2 is SVGAGI. The length of the CDR3 is 15 residues. CDR3 loop: CASRRRVQGGQPQHF. In nucleotides, the CDR3 is TGTGCCAGCAGAAGGAGGGTCCAGGGCGGTCAGCCCCAGCATTTT.

The V and J genes are TRBV11-2 and TRBJ2-3; 9 bases map to TRBD2. Germline V gives CDR1 SGHAT, CDR2 FQNNGV. The trim removed 5 bases at V and 7 bases at J, leaving 13 bases unmatched. This CDR3 is built from 16 residues. Here the CDR3 reads CASSRGLASHGYTQYF. CDR3 in DNA: TGTGCCAGCAGCCGCGGACTAGCGTCGCACGGTTATACGCAGTATTTT.

In this sample, this clone turned up once. The chain links TRBV11-2 to TRBJ2-7; weak D call: TRBD2 (5 bases). CDR3 length: 13 residues. V gave up 3 bases and J gave up 4 bases, with 10 bases separating them. Germline V gives CDR1 SGHAT, CDR2 FQNNGV. CDR3 in amino acids: CASSFPGLYEQYF. In nucleotides, the CDR3 is TGTGCCAGCAGCTTCCCCGGACTTTACGAGCAGTACTTC.

This clone was counted a few times. The chain recombines TRBV28 with TRBJ2-3, with 11 bases aligning to TRBD1. CDR1 and CDR2 from the germline V gene are MDHEN and SYDVKM. This CDR3 is built from 15 residues. The V and J ends lost 6 bases and 3 bases, in that order; junction bases with no gene match: 5. The CDR3 coding sequence is TGTGCCAGCAGGAAGGGACAGGGGGTGACAGATACGCAGTATTTT. Translation: CASRKGQGVTDTQYF.

J is TRBJ2-1 and V is TRBV4-2; the match to TRBD2 covers 8 bases. The V segment lost 0 bases and the J segment 12 bases; nucleotides outside the gene matches: 13. CDR1 and CDR2 from the germline V gene are LGHNA and YNFKEQ. The CDR3 runs 16 residues. The CDR3, as DNA: TGTGCCAGCAGCCAAGATTCGGCGGGAGGCTTCCTGGGGCAGTTCTTC. It yields the protein CASSQDSAGGFLGQFF.

CDR3 sequence reads: CASSRGRETQYF. The CDR3, as DNA: TGTGCCAGCAGCCGAGGTCGAGAGACCCAGTACTTC. This rearrangement joins TRBV7-9 to TRBJ2-5; D is ambiguous. The CDR3 is 12 amino acids. Looked up from germline, CDR1 is SEHNR and CDR2 is FQNEAQ (reference sequence). V was clipped by 5 bases and J by 4 bases, with 8 bases between them.

The rearrangement joins TRBV7-6 to TRBJ2-5, with 8 bases that match TRBD1. Germline CDR1 SGHVS, CDR2 FNYEAQ. The CDR3 covers 14 residues. V shed 2 bases, J shed 4 bases, and the junction held 3 bases outside the gene matches. CDR3 sequence (DNA): TGTGCCAGCAGCTTACGGGACAGGCCAGAGACCCAGTACTTC. Its translation: CASSLRDRPETQYF.